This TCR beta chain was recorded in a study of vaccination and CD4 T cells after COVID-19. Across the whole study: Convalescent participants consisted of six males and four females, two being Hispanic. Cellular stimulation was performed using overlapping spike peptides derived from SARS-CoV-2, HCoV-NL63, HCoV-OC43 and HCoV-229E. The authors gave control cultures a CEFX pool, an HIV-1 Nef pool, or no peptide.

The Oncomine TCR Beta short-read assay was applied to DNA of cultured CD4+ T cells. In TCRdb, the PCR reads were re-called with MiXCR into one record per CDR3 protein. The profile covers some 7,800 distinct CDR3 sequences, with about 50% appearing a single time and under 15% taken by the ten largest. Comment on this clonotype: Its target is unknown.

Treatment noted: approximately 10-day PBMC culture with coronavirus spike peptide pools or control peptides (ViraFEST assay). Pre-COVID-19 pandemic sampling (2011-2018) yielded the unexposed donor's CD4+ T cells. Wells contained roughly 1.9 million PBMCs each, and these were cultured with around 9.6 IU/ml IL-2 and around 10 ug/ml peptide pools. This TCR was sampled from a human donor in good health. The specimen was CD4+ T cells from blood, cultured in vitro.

CDR3 sequence reads: CASSMGGQITDTQYF. CDR3 bases: TGTGCCAGTAGTATGGGGGGACAGATCACAGATACGCAGTATTTT. The chain recombines TRBV19 with TRBJ2-3, with D possibly TRBD1 on 7 matching bases. Germline CDR1 and CDR2: LNHDA and SQIVND (reference sequence). This CDR3 is built from 15 residues. Trimming shortened V by 3 bases and J by 2 bases, and 12 bases separated the two germline ends.